This T cell receptor (beta chain) was sequenced for a study of OX40 agonist ivuxolimab in advanced cancers. The method was immunoSEQ multiplex PCR; TCRdb's version includes in-frame clones alone and lacks a portion of them. The table includes tens of thousands of clones, 84% detected once. V was shortened by 3 bases and J by 0 bases, with 9 bases between the two germline ends. CDR3 length: 15 residues. Germline CDR1 reads WSHSY; CDR2 reads SAAADI. Source: CD4+ or CD8+ T cells sorted from blood, taken in a trial of the OX40 agonist ivuxolimab. This TCR came from an adult with an advanced solid tumor such as melanoma, head and neck, liver or kidney cancer. V is TRBV10-2 and J is TRBJ1-3; no firm D call. The chain's CDR3 is CASSDSEPSGNTIYF. The CDR3 DNA is TGCGCCAGCAGTGATTCAGAACCCTCTGGAAACACCATATATTTT.